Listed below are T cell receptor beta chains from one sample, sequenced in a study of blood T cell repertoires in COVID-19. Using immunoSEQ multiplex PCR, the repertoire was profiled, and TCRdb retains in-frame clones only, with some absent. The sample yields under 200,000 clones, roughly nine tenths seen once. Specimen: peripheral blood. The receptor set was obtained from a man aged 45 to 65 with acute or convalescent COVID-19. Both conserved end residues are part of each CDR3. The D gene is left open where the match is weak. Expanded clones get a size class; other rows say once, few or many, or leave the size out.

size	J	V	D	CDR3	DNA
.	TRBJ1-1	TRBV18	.	CASSPGQGVSTEAFF	TGTGCCAGCTCACCCGGCCAGGGCGTCAGCACTGAAGCTTTCTTT
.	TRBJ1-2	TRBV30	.	CAHLGGGPANYGYTF	TGTGCTCATCTAGGCGGGGGACCAGCCAACTATGGCTACACCTTC
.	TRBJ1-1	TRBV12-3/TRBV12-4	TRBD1	CASSPQGVSEAFF	TGTGCCAGCAGTCCTCAGGGGGTCTCTGAAGCTTTCTTT
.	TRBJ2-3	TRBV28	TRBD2	CASSSRGSGRLDTQYF	TGTGCCAGCAGTTCCCGGGGTAGCGGGAGGCTGGATACGCAGTATTTT
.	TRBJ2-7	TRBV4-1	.	CASSGDYSYEQYF	TGCGCCAGCAGCGGTGACTACTCCTACGAGCAGTACTTC
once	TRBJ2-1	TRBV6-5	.	CASSYSLEGRGQFF	TGTGCCAGCAGTTACTCCTTGGAGGGCCGTGGGCAGTTCTTC
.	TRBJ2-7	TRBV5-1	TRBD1	CATSGQGDHEQYF	TGCGCCACCTCGGGACAGGGGGACCACGAGCAGTACTTC
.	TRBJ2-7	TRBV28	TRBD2	CSCGGPNEQYF	TGCTCTTGCGGGGGACCTAACGAGCAGTACTTC
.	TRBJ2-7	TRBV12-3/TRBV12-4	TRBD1	CASRKGQGEIDF	TGTGCCAGCAGAAAGGGACAGGGGGAGATTGACTTC
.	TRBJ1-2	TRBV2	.	CASKPDTTINYGYTF	TGTGCCAGCAAACCAGACACGACGATTAACTATGGCTACACCTTC
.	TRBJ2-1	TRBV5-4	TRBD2	CASSSRLAGDPSNEQFF	TGTGCCAGCAGCTCAAGACTAGCGGGGGACCCCTCTAATGAGCAGTTCTTC
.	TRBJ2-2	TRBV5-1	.	CASSLAGTLNTGELFF	TGCGCCAGCAGCTTGGCCGGGACTCTGAACACCGGGGAGCTGTTTTTT
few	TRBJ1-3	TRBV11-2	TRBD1	CASRRTGATGNTIYF	TGTGCCAGCAGACGGACAGGGGCAACTGGAAACACCATATATTTT
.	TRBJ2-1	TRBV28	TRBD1	CASRVQGGPDRVF	TGTGCCAGCAGGGTACAGGGGGGCCCCGACAGAGTCTTC
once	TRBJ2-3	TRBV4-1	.	CASSHDGTTFTDTQYF	TGCGCCAGCAGCCACGACGGGACAACTTTCACAGATACGCAGTATTTT
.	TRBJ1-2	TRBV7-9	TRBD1	CASSSKTGVYGYTF	TGTGCCAGCAGCTCCAAGACAGGGGTCTATGGCTACACCTTC